The clone carrying this T cell receptor beta chain was seen only once. Its antigen remains unidentified. The record originates from a study of cytomegalovirus exposure and HLA in healthy donors. The study ran its PCR with 60 Vbeta and 13 Jbeta primers. Assay used: immunoSEQ multiplex PCR; TCRdb lists only in-frame clones, some missing. The data show some 130,000 clones, with roughly two thirds seen just once and roughly 1.6% held by the top ten. CDR1 and CDR2 (germline): SGHAT, FQNNGV. V lost 4 bases and J lost 3; bases outside the gene matches: 3. CDR3 size: 15 residues. Study outcomes and limitations: Rare TCR sequences predominated, though certain public TCRs were found in many donors.

The sequencing sample was made of PBMCs. V usage is TRBV11-2 and J usage is TRBJ2-3; the match to TRBD2 covers 11 bases. The sequence was collected from a man under 40 in good health and CMV-seropositive. CDR3 in amino acids: CASSYTSGRTDTQYF. Written as DNA, the CDR3 is TGTGCCAGCAGCTATACTAGCGGGAGAACAGATACGCAGTATTTT.